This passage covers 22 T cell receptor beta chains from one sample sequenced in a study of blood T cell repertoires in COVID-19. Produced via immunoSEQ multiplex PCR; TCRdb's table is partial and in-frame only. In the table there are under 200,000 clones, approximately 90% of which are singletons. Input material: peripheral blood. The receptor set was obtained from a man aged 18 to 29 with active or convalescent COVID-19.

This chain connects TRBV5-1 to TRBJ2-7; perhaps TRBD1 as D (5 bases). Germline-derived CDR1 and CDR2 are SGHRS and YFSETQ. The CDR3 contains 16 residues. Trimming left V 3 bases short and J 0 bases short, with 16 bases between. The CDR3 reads CASSSFMGQSSYEQYF. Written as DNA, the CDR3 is TGCGCCAGCAGCTCGTTCATGGGGCAGAGCTCCTACGAGCAGTACTTC.

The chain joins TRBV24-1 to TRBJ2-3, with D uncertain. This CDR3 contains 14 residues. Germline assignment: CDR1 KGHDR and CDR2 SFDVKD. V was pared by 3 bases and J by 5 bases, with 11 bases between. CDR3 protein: CATSDESPEDTQYF. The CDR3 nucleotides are TGTGCCACCAGTGATGAATCCCCAGAAGATACGCAGTATTTT.

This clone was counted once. In DNA, the CDR3 is TGTGCCAGCAGCTCTCGGACACAACAAGAGACCCAGTACTTC. Protein sequence: CASSSRTQQETQYF. V and J are TRBV11-3 and TRBJ2-5; maybe TRBD1 (5 bases). The CDR3 runs 14 residues. V was cut by 4 bases and J by 2 bases, with 11 bases left in between. The germline gives CDR1 SGHNT, CDR2 YENEEA.

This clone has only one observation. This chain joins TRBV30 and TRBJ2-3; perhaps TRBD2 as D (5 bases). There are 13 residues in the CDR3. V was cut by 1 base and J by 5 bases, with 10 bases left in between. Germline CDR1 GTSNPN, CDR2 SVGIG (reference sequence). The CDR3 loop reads CAWSGEILDTQYF. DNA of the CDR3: TGTGCCTGGAGTGGGGAGATTCTAGATACGCAGTATTTT.

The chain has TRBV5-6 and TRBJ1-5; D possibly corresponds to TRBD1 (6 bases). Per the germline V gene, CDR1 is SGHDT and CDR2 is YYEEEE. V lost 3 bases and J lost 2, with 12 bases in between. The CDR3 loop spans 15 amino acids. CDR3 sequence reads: CASSSQTGGNQPQHF. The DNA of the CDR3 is TGTGCCAGCAGCTCCCAGACAGGAGGCAATCAGCCCCAGCATTTT.

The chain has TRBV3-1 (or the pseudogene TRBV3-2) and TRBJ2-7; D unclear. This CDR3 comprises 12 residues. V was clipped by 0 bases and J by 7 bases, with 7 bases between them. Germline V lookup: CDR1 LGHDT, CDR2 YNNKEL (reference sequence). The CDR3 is CASSQDSREQYF. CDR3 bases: TGTGCCAGCAGCCAAGATTCCCGTGAGCAGTACTTC.

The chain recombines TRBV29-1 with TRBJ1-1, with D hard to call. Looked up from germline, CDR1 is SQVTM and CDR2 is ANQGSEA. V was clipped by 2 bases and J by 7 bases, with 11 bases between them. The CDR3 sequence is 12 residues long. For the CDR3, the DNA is TGCAGCGTTGAAATCAATAGGAGTGAAGCTTTCTTT. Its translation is CSVEINRSEAFF.

CDR3 nucleotides: TGTGCCAGAAGCTTGGAATACGACAAGAAAGATACGCAGTATTTT. Amino acids: CARSLEYDKKDTQYF. The rearrangement links TRBV5-3 to TRBJ2-3, with D uncertain. TRBV5-3 is known as an ORF, though its function is uncertain. The CDR3 sequence is 15 residues long. The V gene lost 0 bases and the J gene lost 5 bases, with 13 bases spanning the gap.

CDR3: CASSQRQRSSYEQYF. CDR3 DNA sequence: TGCGCCAGCAGCCAAAGACAGAGGAGCTCCTACGAGCAGTACTTC. The chain links TRBV4-1 to TRBJ2-7, with D possibly TRBD1 on 5 matching bases. Trimming took off 2 bases at V and 0 bases at J, with 11 bases between the two ends. The CDR3 runs to 15 residues. Germline lookup yields CDR1 MGHRA and CDR2 YSYEKL.

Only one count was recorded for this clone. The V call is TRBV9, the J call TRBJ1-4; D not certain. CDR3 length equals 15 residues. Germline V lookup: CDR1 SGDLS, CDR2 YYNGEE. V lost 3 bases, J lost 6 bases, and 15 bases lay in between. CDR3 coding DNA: TGTGCCAGCAGCGCGAAGTCGACTCCTGATGAAAAACTGTTTTTT. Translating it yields CASSAKSTPDEKLFF.

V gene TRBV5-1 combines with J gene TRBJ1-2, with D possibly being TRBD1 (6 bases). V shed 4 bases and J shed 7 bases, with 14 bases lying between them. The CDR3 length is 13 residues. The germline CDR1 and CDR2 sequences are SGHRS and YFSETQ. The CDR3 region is CASSVPGEGGYTF. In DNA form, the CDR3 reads TGCGCCAGCAGCGTACCAGGGGAGGGTGGCTACACCTTC.

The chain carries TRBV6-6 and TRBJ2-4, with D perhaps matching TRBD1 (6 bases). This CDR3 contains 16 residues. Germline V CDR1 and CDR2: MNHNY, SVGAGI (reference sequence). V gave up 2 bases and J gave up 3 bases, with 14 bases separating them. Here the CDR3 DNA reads TGTGCCAGCAGTTACCCCCTCGACAGGCACAAAAACATTCAGTACTTC. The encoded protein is CASSYPLDRHKNIQYF.

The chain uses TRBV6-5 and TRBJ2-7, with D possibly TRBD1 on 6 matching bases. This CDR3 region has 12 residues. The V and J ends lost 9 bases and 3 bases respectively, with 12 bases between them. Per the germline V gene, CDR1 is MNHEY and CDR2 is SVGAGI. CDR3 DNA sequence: TGTGCCAGTCTCGGACAGAGCTACGAGCAGTACGTC. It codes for CASLGQSYEQYV.

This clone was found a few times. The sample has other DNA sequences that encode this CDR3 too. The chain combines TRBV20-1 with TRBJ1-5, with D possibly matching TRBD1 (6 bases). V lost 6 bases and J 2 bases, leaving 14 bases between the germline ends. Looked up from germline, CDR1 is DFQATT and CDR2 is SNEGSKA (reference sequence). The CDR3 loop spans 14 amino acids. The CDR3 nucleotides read TGCAGTGCCAGTTTAGGGGGGGGCAATCAGCCCCAGCATTTT. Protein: CSASLGGGNQPQHF.

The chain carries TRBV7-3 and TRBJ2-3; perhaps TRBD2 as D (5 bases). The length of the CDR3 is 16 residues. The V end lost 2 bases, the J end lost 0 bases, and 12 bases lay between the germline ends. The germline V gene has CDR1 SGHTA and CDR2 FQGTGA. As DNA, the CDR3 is TGTGCCAGCAGCTTAGATCGGGGATCTAGCACAGATACGCAGTATTTT. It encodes CASSLDRGSSTDTQYF.

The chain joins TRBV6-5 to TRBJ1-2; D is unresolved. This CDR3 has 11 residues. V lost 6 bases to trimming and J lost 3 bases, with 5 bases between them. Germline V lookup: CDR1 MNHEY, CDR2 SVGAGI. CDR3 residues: CASSSHYGYTF. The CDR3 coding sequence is TGTGCCAGCAGCTCCCACTATGGCTACACCTTC.

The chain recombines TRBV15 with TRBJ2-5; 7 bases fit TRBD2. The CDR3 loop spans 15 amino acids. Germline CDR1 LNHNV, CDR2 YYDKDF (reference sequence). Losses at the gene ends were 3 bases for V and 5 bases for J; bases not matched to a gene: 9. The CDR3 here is CATSSRGERWETQYF. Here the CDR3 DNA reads TGTGCCACCAGCAGCCGGGGGGAGAGGTGGGAGACCCAGTACTTC.

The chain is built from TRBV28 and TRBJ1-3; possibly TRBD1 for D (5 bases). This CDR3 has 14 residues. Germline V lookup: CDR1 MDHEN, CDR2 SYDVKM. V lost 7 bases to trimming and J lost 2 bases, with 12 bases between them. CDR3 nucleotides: TGTGCCAGCACCGGGGGGGACGCTGGAAACACCATATATTTT. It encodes CASTGGDAGNTIYF.

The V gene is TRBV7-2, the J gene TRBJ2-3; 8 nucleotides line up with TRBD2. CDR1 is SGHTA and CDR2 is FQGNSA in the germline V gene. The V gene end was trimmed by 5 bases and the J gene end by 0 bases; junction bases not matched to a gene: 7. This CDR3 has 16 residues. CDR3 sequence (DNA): TGTGCCAGCAGCACCCTGACTAGCGTTAGCACAGATACGCAGTATTTT. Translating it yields CASSTLTSVSTDTQYF.

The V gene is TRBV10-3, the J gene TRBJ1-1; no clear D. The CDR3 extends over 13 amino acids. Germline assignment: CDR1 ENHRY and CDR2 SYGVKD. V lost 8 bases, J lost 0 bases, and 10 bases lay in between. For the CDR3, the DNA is TGTGCCATCGAGGGAGACTTGAACACTGAAGCTTTCTTT. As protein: CAIEGDLNTEAFF.

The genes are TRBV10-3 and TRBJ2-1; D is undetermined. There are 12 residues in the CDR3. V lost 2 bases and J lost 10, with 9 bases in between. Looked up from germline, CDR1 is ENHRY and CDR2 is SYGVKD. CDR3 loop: CAISEPIREQFF. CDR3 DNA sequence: TGTGCCATCAGTGAGCCGATACGGGAGCAGTTCTTC.

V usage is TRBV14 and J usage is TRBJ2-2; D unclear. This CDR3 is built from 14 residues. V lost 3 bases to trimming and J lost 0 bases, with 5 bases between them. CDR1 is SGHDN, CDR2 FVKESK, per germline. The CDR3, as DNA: TGTGCCAGCAGCCACCTAACGAACACCGGGGAGCTGTTTTTT. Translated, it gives CASSHLTNTGELFF.